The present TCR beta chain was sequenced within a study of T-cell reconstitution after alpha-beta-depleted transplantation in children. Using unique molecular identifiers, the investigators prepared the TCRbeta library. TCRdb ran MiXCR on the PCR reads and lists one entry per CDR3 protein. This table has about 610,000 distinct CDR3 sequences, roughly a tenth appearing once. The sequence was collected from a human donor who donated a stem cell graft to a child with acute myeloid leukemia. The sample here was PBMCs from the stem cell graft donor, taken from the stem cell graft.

For the CDR3, the DNA is TGCAGTGCTAGAGGGTCTAGCGGGGATACCTACAATGAGCAGTTCTTC. Its protein is CSARGSSGDTYNEQFF. The chain couples TRBV20-1 to TRBJ2-1; 9 bases are a match to TRBD2. V shed 1 base and J 2 bases; nucleotides not matched to a gene: 6. CDR1 DFQATT and CDR2 SNEGSKA come from the germline V gene (reference sequence). The CDR3 is 16 amino acids.